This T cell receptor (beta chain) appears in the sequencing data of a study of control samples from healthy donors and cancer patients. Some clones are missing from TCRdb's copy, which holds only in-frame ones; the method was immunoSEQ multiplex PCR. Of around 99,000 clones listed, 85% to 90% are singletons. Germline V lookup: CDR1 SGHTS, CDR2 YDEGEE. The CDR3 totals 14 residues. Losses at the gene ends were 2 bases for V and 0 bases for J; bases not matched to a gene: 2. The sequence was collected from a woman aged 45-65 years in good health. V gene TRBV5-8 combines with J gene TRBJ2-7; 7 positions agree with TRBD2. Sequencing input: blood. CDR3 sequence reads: CASSFSGSSYEQYV. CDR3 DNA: TGTGCCAGCAGCTTTAGCGGGTCCTCCTACGAGCAGTACGTC.